The present entry profiles one T cell receptor beta chain with its context. This same CDR3 is encoded by further DNA sequences in the sample. The sorted-subset replicate PCRs were given around 200 ng DNA, which is roughly 30,000 T cell genomes. Here immunoSEQ multiplex PCR was the method, and the copy in TCRdb shows in-frame clones only, minus some. Altogether 2 million to 2.5 million clones are present, approximately 96% being singletons, with the ten largest covering around 0.13%. These data originate in a study of shared clonotypes between healthy human individuals. Germline V CDR1 and CDR2: SGHRS, YFSETQ. The CDR3 extends over 15 amino acids. J was trimmed by 1 base and V by 4 bases; bases with no gene match: 3.

The receptor was derived from a man between 18 and 35 years old in good health. The material sequenced was naive CD4+ T cells sorted from blood. The sample's subset: CD45RA+ positively selected. The chain carries TRBV5-1 and TRBJ2-5; 11 bases are a match to TRBD1. CDR3 amino acids: CASSTGTGGQETQYF. The CDR3 bases are TGCGCCAGCAGCACCGGGACAGGGGGCCAAGAGACCCAGTACTTC.